This record concerns one T cell receptor (beta chain) sequence. What it binds is unknown. The entry originates in a study of cytomegalovirus exposure and HLA in healthy donors. At the level of the study: Researchers previously reported finding some 110 million unique TCR beta sequences from 170 million or so T cells. Points from the study as a whole: Later findings reportedly placed an Asian-associated ancestry cluster below the approximately 700-donor mean for N-insertions.

The length of the CDR3 is 13 residues. The germline V gene has CDR1 LNHNV and CDR2 YYDKDF (reference sequence). V lost 5 bases and J 0 bases, leaving 7 bases between the germline ends. The study ran its PCR with 60 Vbeta and 13 Jbeta primers. Produced via immunoSEQ multiplex PCR; TCRdb's table is partial and in-frame only. The data contain approximately 220,000 clones, approximately 80% of them seen just once; the ten biggest clones take up 0.71%. The sample comprised PBMCs. The receptor was derived from a boy younger than 10 in good health and CMV-seronegative. The gene calls are TRBV15 and TRBJ1-2, with D perhaps matching TRBD1 (5 bases). The CDR3 here is CATSGGSNYGYTF. The DNA of the CDR3 is TGTGCCACCAGCGGGGGGTCTAACTATGGCTACACCTTC.